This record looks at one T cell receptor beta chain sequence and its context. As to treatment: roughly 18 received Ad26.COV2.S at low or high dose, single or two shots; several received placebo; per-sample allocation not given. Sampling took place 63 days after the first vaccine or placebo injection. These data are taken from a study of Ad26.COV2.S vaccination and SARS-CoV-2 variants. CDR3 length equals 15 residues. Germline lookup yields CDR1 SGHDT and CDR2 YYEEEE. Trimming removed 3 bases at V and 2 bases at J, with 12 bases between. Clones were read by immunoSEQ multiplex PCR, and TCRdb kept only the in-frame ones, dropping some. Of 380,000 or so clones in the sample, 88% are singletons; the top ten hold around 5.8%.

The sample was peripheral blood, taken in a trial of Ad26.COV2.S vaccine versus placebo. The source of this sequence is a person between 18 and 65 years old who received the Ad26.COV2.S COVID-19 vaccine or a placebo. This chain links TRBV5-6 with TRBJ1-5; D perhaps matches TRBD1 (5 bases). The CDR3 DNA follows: TGTGCCAGCAGCTCCCAGGGTCTCGGCAATCAGCCCCAGCATTTT. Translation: CASSSQGLGNQPQHF.